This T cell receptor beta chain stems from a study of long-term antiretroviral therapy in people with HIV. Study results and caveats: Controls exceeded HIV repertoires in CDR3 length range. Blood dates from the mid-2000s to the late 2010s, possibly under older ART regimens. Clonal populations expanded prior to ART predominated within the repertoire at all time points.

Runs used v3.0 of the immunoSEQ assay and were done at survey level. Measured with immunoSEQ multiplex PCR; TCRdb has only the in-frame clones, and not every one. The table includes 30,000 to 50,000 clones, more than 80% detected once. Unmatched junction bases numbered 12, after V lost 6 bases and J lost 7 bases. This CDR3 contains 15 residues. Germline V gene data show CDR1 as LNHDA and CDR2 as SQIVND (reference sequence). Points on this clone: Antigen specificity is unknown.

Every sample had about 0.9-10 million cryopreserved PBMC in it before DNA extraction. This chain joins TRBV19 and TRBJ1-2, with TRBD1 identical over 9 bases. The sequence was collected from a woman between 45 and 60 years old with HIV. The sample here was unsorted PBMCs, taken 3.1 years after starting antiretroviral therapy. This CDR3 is CASREPGQGRGGYTF. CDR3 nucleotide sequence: TGTGCCAGTAGAGAGCCCGGACAGGGGAGAGGTGGCTACACCTTC.